Below, 21 T cell receptor beta chains from the same sample are listed, as sequenced in a study of post-analysis software for immune sequencing data. Findings and caveats of the study: There were five or six TRBV segments more frequent in patients than controls, and TRBV5-6, TRBV5-1 and TRBV20-1 were among them.

Unique molecular identifiers had been added to the TCR beta cDNA libraries. MiXCR was run by TCRdb on the PCR reads, yielding one entry per CDR3 protein. The sample records about 820,000 distinct CDR3 sequences, approximately 50% being singletons. Their target antigens are unknown. Sequencing was done on a sample of blood. The receptors originated from a girl aged 5 to 17 with multiple sclerosis.

This clonotype showed up just once. This chain joins TRBV5-1 and TRBJ2-1; tentatively, D is TRBD2 (6 bases). The germline gives CDR1 SGHRS, CDR2 YFSETQ. This CDR3 has 14 residues. Trimming removed 4 bases at V and 7 bases at J, with 15 bases between. The CDR3 loop is CASSPSPSVNEQFF. Written as DNA, the CDR3 is TGCGCCAGCAGCCCCTCCCCTAGCGTTAATGAGCAGTTCTTC.

The J gene is TRBJ2-4, the V gene TRBV18; 8 bases map to TRBD1. Losses at the gene ends were 4 bases for V and 0 bases for J; bases not matched to a gene: 2. Germline-derived CDR1 and CDR2 are KGHSH and LQKENI. This CDR3 region has 15 residues. The CDR3 nucleotides are TGTGCCAGCTCACGGGACAGGCCAGCCAAAAACATTCAGTACTTC. Protein: CASSRDRPAKNIQYF.

V is TRBV5-1 and J is TRBJ2-1; no clear D gene. The better agreement between TRBJ2-7 and the DNA end casts doubt on the J call. The germline V gene encodes CDR1 SGHRS and CDR2 YFSETQ. The CDR3 runs 14 residues. CDR3 sequence reads: CASSPGSSYNEQYF. As DNA, the CDR3 is TGCGCCAGCAGTCCGGGTAGCTCCTACAATGAGCAGTACTTC.

J is TRBJ2-5 and V is TRBV12-5; D may be TRBD2 (5 bases). CDR3 length: 14 residues. Trimming took 3 bases from V and 0 from J, leaving 8 bases between them. Germline CDR1 LGHNT, CDR2 FRNRAP. CDR3 DNA: TGTGCTAGTGGTTTTGTCGGGAACCAAGAGACCCAGTACTTC. Its translation is CASGFVGNQETQYF.

This clonotype was found a few times. The gene calls are TRBV7-2 and TRBJ2-5; 8 positions match TRBD1. V shed 5 bases and J 3 bases; nucleotides not matched to a gene: 2. Per the germline V gene, CDR1 is SGHTA and CDR2 is FQGNSA. The CDR3 extends over 13 amino acids. The CDR3 loop reads CASSNRGKETQYF. The CDR3 DNA follows: TGTGCCAGCAGCAACAGGGGGAAAGAGACCCAGTACTTC.

V and J are TRBV18 and TRBJ2-1; D perhaps matches TRBD1 (6 bases). This CDR3 comprises 13 residues. CDR1 is KGHSH, CDR2 LQKENI, per germline. V lost 4 bases, J lost 9 bases, and 13 bases lay in between. The DNA for the CDR3 is TGTGCCAGCTCACTGGGGGTGGACAGTGAGCAGTTCTTC. Protein sequence: CASSLGVDSEQFF.

The gene calls are TRBV11-2 and TRBJ2-3, with D hard to call. This CDR3 region has 18 residues. Germline CDR1 reads SGHAT; CDR2 reads FQNNGV. The germline V and J ends were trimmed by 2 bases and 5 bases, with 23 bases remaining between them. CDR3 sequence (DNA): TGTGCCAGCAGCTTAAAGGGCTTAAACTGGGTTGCAATAGATACGCAGTATTTT. Translation: CASSLKGLNWVAIDTQYF.

The rearrangement links TRBV7-2 to TRBJ2-5; the match to TRBD1 covers 9 bases. J gave up 1 base and V 3 bases, and 3 bases lay outside the gene matches. Germline V lookup: CDR1 SGHTA, CDR2 FQGNSA. CDR3 length: 15 amino acids. CDR3: CASSFRDRVQETQYF. CDR3 sequence (DNA): TGTGCCAGCAGCTTCCGGGACAGGGTCCAAGAGACCCAGTACTTC. The full variable domain, with the rest looked up from reference TRBV7-2 and TRBJ2-5, is GAGVSQSPSNKVTEKGKDVELRCDPISGHTALYWYRQSLGQGLEFLIYFQGNSAPDKSGLPSDRFSAERTGGSVSTLTIQRTQQEDSAVYLCASSFRDRVQETQYFGPGTRLLVL.

Only a few counts were recorded for this clonotype. In nucleotides, the CDR3 is TGCGCCAGCAGCACACAGGGAGCTAACTATGGCTACACCTTC. Translated: CASSTQGANYGYTF. V usage is TRBV5-1 and J usage is TRBJ1-2; D perhaps matches TRBD1 (6 bases). This CDR3 region has 14 residues. CDR1 and CDR2 (germline): SGHRS, YFSETQ. The V end was cut by 4 bases, the J end by 0 bases, with 10 bases between. The full variable domain, its missing parts supplied by reference TRBV5-1 and TRBJ1-2, is KAGVTQTPRYLIKTRGQQVTLSCSPISGHRSVSWYQQTPGQGLQFLFEYFSETQRNKGNFPGRFSGRQFSNSRSEMNVSTLELGDSALYLCASSTQGANYGYTFGSGTRLTVV.

J is TRBJ1-1 and V is TRBV7-8; the D is unclear. This CDR3 has 13 amino acids. V lost 1 base and J 6 bases, leaving 9 bases between the germline ends. The germline V gene has CDR1 SGHVS and CDR2 FQNEAQ. The CDR3 DNA is TGTGCCAGCAGCTTAGGGCAAAGGGCTGAAGCTTTCTTT. This sequence encodes CASSLGQRAEAFF.

The CDR3 reads CASSLTRGGGSYNEQFF. The CDR3 region has the DNA TGTGCCAGCAGCTTAACGAGGGGGGGCGGCTCCTACAATGAGCAGTTCTTC. The chain combines TRBV7-3 with TRBJ2-1, with D possibly being TRBD2 (7 bases). V lost 0 bases to trimming and J lost 0 bases, with 12 bases between them. CDR3 size: 17 residues. CDR1 and CDR2 (germline): SGHTA, FQGTGA. Drawing the rest from reference TRBV7-3 and TRBJ2-1, the complete variable domain is GAGVSQTPSNKVTEKGKYVELRCDPISGHTALYWYRQSLGQGPEFLIYFQGTGAADDSGLPNDRFFAVRPEGSVSTLKIQRTERGDSAVYLCASSLTRGGGSYNEQFFGPGTRLTVL.

The chain is built from TRBV5-1 and TRBJ2-5; D is perhaps TRBD1 (5 bases). The V gene's germline CDR1 is SGHRS and CDR2 YFSETQ. The CDR3 contains 14 residues. V gave up 4 bases and J gave up 2 bases, with 12 bases separating them. Here the CDR3 DNA reads TGCGCCAGCAGCCCATCAGGGAAACAAGAGACCCAGTACTTC. Translating it yields CASSPSGKQETQYF.

The rearrangement links TRBV2 to TRBJ2-7; D ambiguous. V was trimmed by 7 bases and J by 0 bases, leaving 13 bases between them. The CDR3 sequence is 14 residues long. The germline CDR1 and CDR2 sequences are SNHLY and FYNNEI. Written as DNA, the CDR3 is TGTGCCAGCACCACAGAGCAGCTCTCCTACGAGCAGTACTTC. Protein sequence: CASTTEQLSYEQYF.

This chain joins TRBV7-6 and TRBJ2-5; D uncertain. The germline V gene has CDR1 SGHVS and CDR2 FNYEAQ. Trimming left V 5 bases short and J 8 bases short, with 12 bases between. The CDR3 sequence is 12 residues long. DNA of the CDR3: TGTGCCAGCAGCGTCACCATGGACACCCAGTACTTC. This gives the protein CASSVTMDTQYF. Combining the CDR3 with reference TRBV7-6 and TRBJ2-5 gives the whole variable domain GAGVSQSPRYKVTKRGQDVALRCDPISGHVSLYWYRQALGQGPEFLTYFNYEAQQDKSGLPNDRFSAERPEGSISTLTIQRTEQRDSAMYRCASSVTMDTQYFGPGTRLLVL.

The rearrangement links TRBV20-1 to TRBJ1-2; D uncertain. V was clipped by 0 bases and J by 3 bases, with 5 bases between them. The CDR3 runs 12 residues. CDR1 and CDR2 from the germline V gene are DFQATT and SNEGSKA (reference sequence). The CDR3 loop is CSAREGDYGYTF. The CDR3 nucleotides are TGCAGTGCTAGAGAGGGAGACTATGGCTACACCTTC.

There are many counts of this clonotype. Sequence at one end of the junction differs from germline and may be a read error. The rearrangement links TRBV5-1 to TRBJ1-4, with 9 bases that match TRBD1. The CDR3 consists of 14 residues. Germline values: CDR1 SGHRS, CDR2 YFSETQ. CDR3 coding DNA: TGTGCCAGCAGCCCGGGACAGGGTAATGAAAAACTGTTTTTT. It encodes CASSPGQGNEKLFF.

The chain links TRBV7-3 to TRBJ1-1; 9 positions agree with TRBD1. The V and J ends lost 6 bases and 6 bases, in that order; junction bases with no gene match: 8. There are 14 residues in the CDR3. Germline loops: CDR1 SGHTA, CDR2 FQGTGA. The CDR3 nucleotides are TGTGCCAGCAGTCCAGGACAGGGGATCTCTGAAGCTTTCTTT. It is translated as CASSPGQGISEAFF.

The J gene is TRBJ1-1, the V gene TRBV29-1, with 8 bases matching TRBD1. This CDR3 has 16 residues. Per germline, CDR1 SQVTM and CDR2 ANQGSEA. With 5 bases clipped from V and 0 bases from J, the junction kept 11 bases outside the gene matches. The CDR3 loop reads CSVTRTGKPLNTEAFF. CDR3 coding DNA: TGCAGCGTTACGAGGACAGGGAAGCCCCTGAACACTGAAGCTTTCTTT.

The J gene is TRBJ2-3, the V gene TRBV5-1, with D possibly matching TRBD2 (6 bases). The CDR3 extends over 15 amino acids. V lost 3 bases and J lost 0, with 11 bases in between. CDR1 and CDR2 from the germline V gene are SGHRS and YFSETQ. The chain's CDR3 is CASSWREGSTDTQYF. The CDR3 DNA sequence: TGCGCCAGCAGCTGGCGGGAAGGTAGCACAGATACGCAGTATTTT.

There are a few counts of this clonotype. The CDR3 DNA reads as TGTGCCAGCAGTTTAGGCCTGGAGTATTACGAGCAGTACTTC. It encodes CASSLGLEYYEQYF. The genes are TRBV12-3 or TRBV12-4 and TRBJ2-7; no clear D gene. V was cut by 1 base and J by 4 bases, with 11 bases left in between. The CDR3 runs to 14 residues.

This rearrangement joins TRBV20-1 to TRBJ1-5, with D tentatively TRBD1 (6 bases). V was trimmed by 6 bases and J by 3 bases, leaving 18 bases between them. Germline V gene sequence: CDR1 DFQATT, CDR2 SNEGSKA (reference sequence). This CDR3 comprises 15 residues. CDR3 residues: CSATRGGTPNQPQHF. The DNA of the CDR3 is TGCAGTGCGACCCGAGGGGGAACCCCCAATCAGCCCCAGCATTTT.